This T cell receptor (beta chain) was sequenced for a study of T cells in Graves' hyperthyroidism and ophthalmopathy. It was RNA transcripts that yielded the amplified TCR beta CDR3 regions. The HTBI primer set was used in a first-round RT-PCR of the TCR CDR3. TCRdb processed the multiplex PCR reads anew with MiXCR; each CDR3 protein has one entry. The repertoire has 530,000 or so distinct CDR3 sequences, about 45% of them found once; the top ten carry roughly 7.7%. Study-wide points: Most thyroid clonotypes expanded above 0.001 were also detected in blood.

The germline V and J ends were trimmed by 3 bases and 3 bases, with 9 bases remaining between them. CDR1 is MNHEY, CDR2 SMNVEV, per germline (reference sequence). The CDR3 sequence is 14 residues long. At least ten counts were recorded for this clonotype. Its antigen is unknown. The TCR sequence derives from a woman aged 18-29 years with Graves' hyperthyroidism. The rearrangement joins TRBV27 to TRBJ1-5, with TRBD1 as a possible D gene (5 bases). Sequencing input: peripheral blood or thyroid tissue (not recorded which). In nucleotides, the CDR3 is TGTGCCAGCAGTTTGTGGGGGATCAATCAGCCCCAGCATTTT. It translates to CASSLWGINQPQHF.